This T cell receptor (beta chain) was documented in a study of cytomegalovirus exposure and HLA in healthy donors. Study-level results: The study recorded about 150 TCR beta chains that were cytomegalovirus-associated. Later examination showed HLA-associated TCR beta chains had greater clonal expansion than equally common others. In a later analysis, productive TCRs from donors in an Asian-associated ancestry cluster reportedly carried fewer N-insertions than the cohort mean.

Concerning this clone: Its specificity is not known.

The CDR3 loop spans 13 amino acids. Germline V gives CDR1 MDHEN, CDR2 SYDVKM. Trimming left V 5 bases short and J 4 bases short, with 9 bases between. The PCR contained 60 Vbeta and 13 Jbeta primers. TCRdb keeps only in-frame clones here, not all; method: immunoSEQ multiplex PCR. The sample holds 150,000 to 200,000 clones; roughly 77% are singletons and the top ten take 2% to 3%. The gene calls are TRBV28 and TRBJ2-1; TRBD1 might be the D (6 bases). What was sequenced was PBMCs. This TCR was sampled from a woman aged 30 to 39 in good health and CMV-seropositive. CDR3 residues: CASSQTGYNEQFF. DNA of the CDR3: TGTGCCAGCAGTCAAACAGGGTACAATGAGCAGTTCTTC.